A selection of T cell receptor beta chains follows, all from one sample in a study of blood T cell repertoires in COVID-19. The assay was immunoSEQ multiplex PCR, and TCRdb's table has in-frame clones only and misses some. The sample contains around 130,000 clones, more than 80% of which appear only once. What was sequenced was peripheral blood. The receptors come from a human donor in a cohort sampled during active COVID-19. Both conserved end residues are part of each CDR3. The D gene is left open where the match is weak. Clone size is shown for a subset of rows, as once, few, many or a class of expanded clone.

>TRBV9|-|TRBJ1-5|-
TGTGCCAGCAGCGTAGACATGGGCAATCAGCCCCAGCATTTT
CASSVDMGNQPQHF
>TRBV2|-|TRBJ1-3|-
TGTGCCAGCTGGGACACCTCAGGACCTGGAAACACCATATATTTT
CASWDTSGPGNTIYF
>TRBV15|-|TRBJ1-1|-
TGTGCCACCAGTCCCAGGGGAGCCACTGAAGCTTTCTTT
CATSPRGATEAFF
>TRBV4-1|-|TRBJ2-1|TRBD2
TGCGCCAGCAGCCATCCCCCCAAACTAGCGGGGACCCCCGTCGAGCAGTTCTTC
CASSHPPKLAGTPVEQFF
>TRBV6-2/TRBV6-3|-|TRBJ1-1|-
TGTGCCAGCAGTTTTAAGGGAAGGGGGACTGAAGCTTTCTTT
CASSFKGRGTEAFF
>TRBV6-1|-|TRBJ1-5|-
TGTGCCAGCAGTGAAGGGGGCGGGGATCAGCCCCAGCATTTT
CASSEGGGDQPQHF
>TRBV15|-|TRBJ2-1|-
TGTGCCACCAGCAGAGATAGGACAGCGTACAATGAGCAGTTCTTC
CATSRDRTAYNEQFF
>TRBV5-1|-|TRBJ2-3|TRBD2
TGCGCCAGCAGCTGGGCGGGAGCTGGCACAGATACGCAGTATTTT
CASSWAGAGTDTQYF
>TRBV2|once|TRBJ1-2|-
TGTGCCAGCAGTGAAGCGCTCGGAGGGGCCTATGGCTACACCTTC
CASSEALGGAYGYTF
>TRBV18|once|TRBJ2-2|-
TGTGCCAGCTCACCCAGGCAGGTCAACACCGGGGAGCTGTTTTTT
CASSPRQVNTGELFF
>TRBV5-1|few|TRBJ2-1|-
TGCGCCAGCAGCTCGGACACCTTCGGGAATGAGCAGTTCTTC
CASSSDTFGNEQFF
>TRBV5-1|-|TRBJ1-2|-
TGCGCCAGCAGCTCAGGCAGGGGAGATGGCTACACCTTC
CASSSGRGDGYTF
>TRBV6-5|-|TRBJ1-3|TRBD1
TGTGCCAGCAGTCAGACAGGGGCAGGAAACACCATATATTTT
CASSQTGAGNTIYF
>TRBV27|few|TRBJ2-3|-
TGTGCCAGCAGTCTCGACCCATGGGCTCTCGTTACGCAGTATTTT
CASSLDPWALVTQYF
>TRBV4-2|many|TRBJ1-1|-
TGTGCCAGCAGCCAAGATCTGAGTACTGAAGCTTTCTTT
CASSQDLSTEAFF
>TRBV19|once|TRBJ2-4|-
TGTGCCAGTAGTGAGAGGGTCGGCAAAAACATTCAGTACTTC
CASSERVGKNIQYF
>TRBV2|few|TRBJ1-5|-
TGTGCCAGCCGGCGCGGGGGGGACAATCAGCCCCAGCATTTT
CASRRGGDNQPQHF
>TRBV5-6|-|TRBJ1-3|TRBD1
TGTGCCAGCAGCGTACAGGGGGTGGCTGCTGAAAACACCATATATTTT
CASSVQGVAAENTIYF
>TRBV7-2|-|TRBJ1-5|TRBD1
TGTGCCAGCAGCTCGGGGACAGGATCCGTACGGCCCCAGCATTTT
CASSSGTGSVRPQHF
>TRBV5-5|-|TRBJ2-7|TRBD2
TGTGCCAGCAGCCCCCCCCCGGGGGGGGCCTACGAGCAGTACTTC
CASSPPPGGAYEQYF
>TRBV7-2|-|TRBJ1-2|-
TGTGCCAGCAGCACCCGACAGGAATATGGCTACACCTTC
CASSTRQEYGYTF
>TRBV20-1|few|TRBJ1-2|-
TGCAGTGCTAACATCGGGGTAGGCTACACCTTC
CSANIGVGYTF
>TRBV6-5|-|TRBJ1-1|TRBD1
TGTGCCAGCACGGAGGGGACAGTAAACACTGAAGCTTTCTTT
CASTEGTVNTEAFF
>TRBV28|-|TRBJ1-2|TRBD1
TGTGCCAGCAGTCCCGGACAGGGGGGGCCCTATGGCTACACCTTC
CASSPGQGGPYGYTF
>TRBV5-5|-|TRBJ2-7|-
TGTGCCAGCAGAGGGGGTATTAGCTCCTACGAGCAGTACTTC
CASRGGISSYEQYF
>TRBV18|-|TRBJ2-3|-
TGTGCCAGCTCACCCTCCGTTGGAGGGTCGACAGATACGCAGTATTTT
CASSPSVGGSTDTQYF
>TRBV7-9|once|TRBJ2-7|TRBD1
TGTGCCAGCATCGGACAGGGGACCTACGAGCAGTACTTC
CASIGQGTYEQYF
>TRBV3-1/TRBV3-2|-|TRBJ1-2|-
TGTGCCAGCAGCCGCGGCTACAGGGATTTGGCTGGCTACACCTTC
CASSRGYRDLAGYTF
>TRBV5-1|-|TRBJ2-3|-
TGCGCCAGCAGCGCGGGACAGAGGCTAGACACAGATACGCAGTATTTT
CASSAGQRLDTDTQYF
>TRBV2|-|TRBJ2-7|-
TGTGCCAGCACCGGGGGGCCACGACGGAACGAGCAGTACTTC
CASTGGPRRNEQYF
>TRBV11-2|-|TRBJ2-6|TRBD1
TGTGCCAGCATCCCGGACAGGGTAAAAGGGGCCAACGTCCTGACTTTC
CASIPDRVKGANVLTF
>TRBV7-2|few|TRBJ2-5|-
TGTGCCAGCAGTTCAGTCTACCAAGAGACCCAGTACTTC
CASSSVYQETQYF